The 16 T cell receptor beta chains presented below share a single source sample, sequenced in a study of technical replicates of blood from a handful of donors. The method was immunoSEQ multiplex PCR; TCRdb's version includes in-frame clones alone and lacks a portion of them. Of 70,000 to 95,000 clones listed, about 91% are singletons. Sequences were obtained from T cells isolated from PBMCs. These receptors were obtained from a human donor in good health. Some clones in this sample may be carry-over from other donors' samples.

The CDR3 spells CASSALGEGRGNEQFF. CDR3 sequence (DNA): TGTGCCAGTAGTGCGCTGGGGGAGGGGAGGGGCAATGAGCAGTTCTTC. The rearrangement uses TRBV19 and TRBJ2-1, with TRBD2 matching 7 bases. Germline V lookup: CDR1 LNHDA, CDR2 SQIVND (reference sequence). CDR3 length: 16 residues. The V and J ends lost 5 bases and 6 bases, in that order; junction bases with no gene match: 13.

The chain links TRBV4-2 to TRBJ2-1; 7 bases map to TRBD1. Per the germline V gene, CDR1 is LGHNA and CDR2 is YNFKEQ. The CDR3 sequence is 13 residues long. The junction had 4 bases not matched to a gene; V was cut back by 3 bases and J by 8 bases. The CDR3 bases are TGTGCCAGCAGCCATCACACAGGGGATGAGCAGTTCTTC. As protein: CASSHHTGDEQFF.

The rearrangement joins TRBV19 to TRBJ2-3; D perhaps matches TRBD1 (5 bases). Germline-derived CDR1 and CDR2 are LNHDA and SQIVND (reference sequence). CDR3 length equals 15 residues. The V end was cut by 3 bases, the J end by 3 bases, with 13 bases between. DNA of the CDR3: TGTGCCAGTAGTATCAGGCAGGGCTGGACAGATACGCAGTATTTT. Amino acid sequence: CASSIRQGWTDTQYF.

The chain links TRBV25-1 to TRBJ2-3; D is unresolved. V was shortened by 5 bases and J by 7 bases, with 7 bases between the two germline ends. This CDR3 contains 11 residues. Germline loops: CDR1 MGHDK, CDR2 SYGVNS. The DNA for the CDR3 is TGTGCCAGCAGTCCGGGTAATACGCAGTATTTT. The encoded protein is CASSPGNTQYF.

This clone was picked up one time. This chain joins TRBV5-1 and TRBJ2-3; D not certain. V was pared by 4 bases and J by 2 bases, with 14 bases between. This CDR3 is 15 amino acids long. Germline loops: CDR1 SGHRS, CDR2 YFSETQ. The CDR3 sequence is CASSPDWVSTDTQYF. In nucleotides, the CDR3 is TGCGCCAGCAGCCCAGACTGGGTGTCCACAGATACGCAGTATTTT.

This chain connects TRBV9 to TRBJ2-2; 8 bases fit TRBD2. CDR3 length: 14 amino acids. Germline V gene lookup returns CDR1 SGDLS and CDR2 YYNGEE. J was trimmed by 5 bases and V by 4 bases; bases with no gene match: 4. In DNA form, the CDR3 reads TGTGCCAGCAGCAAACTAGCGGAGACCGGGGAGCTGTTTTTT. Translating gives CASSKLAETGELFF.

This chain links TRBV4-2 with TRBJ2-6; 8 bases match TRBD1. Germline trimming cut 5 bases from V and 3 bases from J; bases unmatched to any gene: 3. Germline CDR1 and CDR2: LGHNA and YNFKEQ. The length of the CDR3 is 15 residues. CDR3 amino acids: CASSEGQGGANVLTF. CDR3 DNA sequence: TGTGCCAGCAGCGAAGGACAGGGTGGGGCCAACGTCCTGACTTTC.

The V call is TRBV5-4, the J call TRBJ2-3, with a possible D match to TRBD1 (7 bases). The V gene's germline CDR1 is SGHNT and CDR2 YYREEE (reference sequence). The V end lost 1 base, the J end lost 2 bases, and 20 bases lay between the germline ends. The CDR3 length is 18 residues. CDR3 sequence (DNA): TGTGCCAGCAGCTTGCGAGGAGGGGGCCAGCATGTCACAGATACGCAGTATTTT. Protein: CASSLRGGGQHVTDTQYF.

A single count supports this clone. V and J are TRBV7-8 and TRBJ2-1; a weak D match, TRBD2 (6 bases). Trimming took off 1 base at V and 6 bases at J, with 10 bases between the two ends. This CDR3 has 14 amino acids. Germline values: CDR1 SGHVS, CDR2 FQNEAQ. CDR3: CASSLEREFNEQFF. CDR3 nucleotide sequence: TGTGCCAGCAGCTTAGAACGGGAGTTCAATGAGCAGTTCTTC.

The chain recombines TRBV2 with TRBJ2-1; D gene ambiguous. Germline V gene lookup returns CDR1 SNHLY and CDR2 FYNNEI. This CDR3 has 12 amino acids. V dropped 1 base and J dropped 6 bases, with 4 bases sitting between them. The CDR3 region is CASSEGGNEQFF. Written as DNA, the CDR3 is TGTGCCAGCAGTGAAGGCGGCAATGAGCAGTTCTTC.

The V call is TRBV4-1, the J call TRBJ2-3; a weak D match, TRBD2 (5 bases). V was cut by 0 bases and J by 2 bases, with 12 bases left in between. CDR3 length: 16 residues. Germline CDR1 is MGHRA and CDR2 is YSYEKL. CDR3 amino acids: CASSQEGSVATDTQYF. The CDR3, as DNA: TGCGCCAGCAGCCAAGAGGGGAGTGTGGCCACAGATACGCAGTATTTT.

This chain connects TRBV29-1 to TRBJ2-1, with TRBD2 matching over 12 bases. Germline V lookup: CDR1 SQVTM, CDR2 ANQGSEA. The CDR3 is made up of 13 amino acids. V trimming: 8 bases; J trimming: 6 bases; junction bases outside the gene matches: 5. The CDR3 DNA reads TGCAGCCCGGGACTAGCGGGTGGCAATGAGCAGTTCTTC. This translates into CSPGLAGGNEQFF.

The chain employs TRBV29-1 and TRBJ2-5, with TRBD1 as a possible D gene (5 bases). Matching the DNA end better, TRBJ2-7 makes the J call doubtful. Germline CDR1 SQVTM, CDR2 ANQGSEA. The CDR3 contains 12 residues. CDR3 bases: TGCAGCGTTGAACAGGGTTCGTACGAGCAGTACTTC. Amino acids: CSVEQGSYEQYF.

The J gene is TRBJ2-7, the V gene TRBV4-1; 8 bases agree with TRBD2. Trimming cost V 4 bases and J 0 bases; bases outside gene matches: 20. CDR3 size: 20 residues. CDR1 is MGHRA and CDR2 is YSYEKL in the germline V gene. The CDR3 spells CASSRSSVTSVSFSSYEQYF. As DNA, the CDR3 is TGCGCCAGCAGCCGCTCCTCCGTGACTAGCGTCTCATTTAGCTCCTACGAGCAGTACTTC.

The J gene is TRBJ2-2, the V gene TRBV4-1, with 9 bases aligning to TRBD1. V gave up 2 bases and J gave up 6 bases; unmatched junction bases: 7. The length of the CDR3 is 16 residues. CDR1 and CDR2 (germline): MGHRA, YSYEKL. The CDR3 DNA follows: TGCGCCAGCAGCCAAACCGGGACAGGGATCTCCGGGGAGCTGTTTTTT. It yields the protein CASSQTGTGISGELFF.

This rearrangement joins TRBV10-3 to TRBJ2-1, with 7 bases aligning to TRBD1. The junction had 3 bases not matched to a gene; V was cut back by 6 bases and J by 4 bases. This CDR3 spans 13 amino acids. Germline CDR1 and CDR2: ENHRY and SYGVKD. DNA for the CDR3: TGTGCCATCAGCCAGGGGGAATACAATGAGCAGTTCTTC. Its translation: CAISQGEYNEQFF.